The entry below gives a single TCR beta chain sequence along with its context. Its antigen is not identified. This record belongs to a study of cytomegalovirus exposure and HLA in healthy donors. Whole-study findings and limits: Being indistinguishable, some V segments were excluded, TRBV6-2 and TRBV6-3 among them. Accurate prediction of HLA-A and HLA-B alleles (for most subjects) was reportedly achieved from TCR beta sequences. Within an earlier analysis, most TCR beta V segments proved productive either about 90% or about 30% of the time.

CDR3 length: 16 residues. V was pared by 6 bases and J by 3 bases, with 6 bases of the junction left unmatched. Per the germline V gene, CDR1 is MNHNY and CDR2 is SVGAGI (reference sequence). 60 Vbeta and 13 Jbeta primers were used in PCR. Sequencing was performed with immunoSEQ multiplex PCR; in TCRdb, only in-frame clones are kept and a portion is missing. The sample yields 80,000 to 130,000 clones, approximately 81% seen once. The sequenced sample consisted of PBMCs. The clonotype originates from a male donor in good health and CMV-seropositive. The chain has TRBV6-6 and TRBJ2-5; 14 bases agree with TRBD2. The CDR3: CASRPTSGGAKETQYF. CDR3 nucleotide sequence: TGTGCCAGCAGGCCGACTAGCGGGGGGGCGAAAGAGACCCAGTACTTC.